This T cell receptor (beta chain) is drawn from a study of regulatory T cells in long-lasting Graves disease. Documented time point: newly diagnosed GD, antithyroid drugs for less than 3 months. PBMC-extracted RNA yielded the TCR library. Both iRepertoire HTBI primers and Arm-PCR of CDR3 regions were used to build the TCR beta libraries. The authors' processing: Identification yielded 55 to 75 TRBV and 11 to 15 TRBJ segments across samples. Via MiXCR, TCRdb re-called the multiplex PCR reads, giving one row per CDR3 protein. The V and J calls shown here were made by TCRdb, not taken from the authors' results. Among 350,000 to 500,000 distinct CDR3 sequences listed, roughly 15% were seen once. The CDR3 loop spans 13 amino acids. Germline V gene data show CDR1 as SGHAT and CDR2 as FQNNGV. Trimming removed 5 bases at V and 4 bases at J, with 9 bases between. The sample holds a few counts of this clonotype.

This sample was also put to use in a study of T cells in Graves' hyperthyroidism and ophthalmopathy.

The clonotype originates from a woman under 40 with Graves disease. The material was peripheral blood mononuclear cells (PBMCs), obtained at new diagnosis, from a patient treated with antithyroid drugs. The chain carries TRBV11-2 and TRBJ1-5, with D unresolved. DNA of the CDR3: TGTGCCAGCAGCCAGACCGATAATCAGCCCCAGCATTTT. Its translation: CASSQTDNQPQHF.